The present TCR beta chain was sequenced within a study of Graves' ophthalmopathy and Graves' hyperthyroidism (dated by TCRdb to the late 2010s). Regarding the study in general: Peripheral blood was collected at initial diagnosis, prior to any treatment. TCR beta repertoire signatures were used to distinguish Graves' ophthalmopathy from Graves' hyperthyroidism and to predict progression to ophthalmopathy. In total, some 140 blood samples were TCR-sequenced: approximately 40 ophthalmopathy, some 72 hyperthyroidism and some 17 hyperthyroidism-to-ophthalmopathy patients. To explore V-J signatures distinguishing ophthalmopathy from hyperthyroidism, a discovery set of around 100 patients (around 42 ophthalmopathy, 57 stable hyperthyroidism) was enrolled. An independent validation cohort was composed of 18 hyperthyroidism patients and approximately 15 patients who later progressed from hyperthyroidism to ophthalmopathy. In six hyperthyroidism patients, the T-cell repertoire of thyroid tissue was compared with the T-cell repertoire of blood. Following sampling, methimazole starting at 30 mg daily was administered to hyperthyroidism patients, and high-dose intravenous methylprednisolone was administered to ophthalmopathy patients. The study at large found these results: In validation, the model predicted ophthalmopathy progression with nearly 71% sensitivity and about 73% specificity; 12 predicted patients were CT-confirmed with GO in a median of approximately 6.5 months. Sample size was not predetermined statistically, and investigators were not blinded to group allocation. Ophthalmopathy was separated from stable hyperthyroidism by the 13-signature model with about 88% sensitivity and about 83% specificity in cross-validation and with 80%/75% in the test set. Most expanded thyroid clonotypes with a frequency above 0.001 also appeared in blood, which suggests that blood repertoires may reflect the immune response in the thyroid.

Points on this clonotype: Its antigen is not yet known. Because it lacks the conserved phenylalanine or tryptophan at the end, this CDR3 is likely a read error.

For repertoire sequencing, the TCR beta CDR3 regions were amplified from RNA transcripts. The first round of RT-PCR was done with HTBI primers and the Qiagen OneStep RT-PCR kit, and was followed by a second round of multiplex PCR, then size selection and purification. Libraries were sequenced on an Illumina HiSeq2000 using paired-end 100 bp reads. On the study's bioinformatics: SOAPnuke was used to process the reads, removing any read that contained adapters or uncalled bases, had a mean Phred below 15, or lacked an exact match to the constant primer or identifier. COPE v1.2.5 was used to merge high-quality paired reads. Each unique nucleotide sequence was treated as a clonotype, and MiTCR v1.1 was used to align the clonotypes to the IMGT TRB V, D and J references. Only V-J combinations with frequency above 0.0001 were analysed, covering 98% to 99.2% of repertoires. A TCR clonal expansion and chaos score per V-J combination was defined as the ratio of F50 clonal expansion to chaos observed in the TCRdist matrix. Features were reduced by Welch's t-statistics and random forest to over 10 V-J combinations, which fed a naive Bayes classifier. The Morisita-Horn index was used to measure how similar the thyroid and blood repertoires were. The raw public data were reprocessed by TCRdb itself: fastp quality trimming at Q25, MiXCR clonotype calling, in-frame beta chains only. Rows matching on CDR3 protein sequence are summarized as one entry with the most common DNA and genes. The V and J calls reflect TCRdb's pipeline rather than the authors' work. This sample comprises around 50,000 distinct CDR3 sequences, around 45% of them detected only once. Less than 25% of the sample rests with the top ten.

The CDR3 is 14 amino acids long, termini counted. The sequence is cut down to CDR3 DNA, 42 bases in frame from base 1. CDR1 and CDR2 are drawn from the germline V gene (reference sequence): WNHNN, SYGVQD. Ophthalmopathy patients had moderately to severely active disease, Clinical Activity Score of at least 3, NOSPECS grade of at least 4, and disease duration under 3 months. Patients with other autoimmune diseases, uncontrolled infections, pregnancy or lactation were excluded. Clinical symptoms, serum thyroxine, TRAb, thyroid ultrasound and orbital computed tomography were used for diagnosis. Ficoll-Paque density gradient centrifugation was used to isolate PBMCs from 9.5 to 10 ml of fresh peripheral blood. Total RNA was extracted using Trizol reagent, and RNA quality was checked on an Agilent 2100 Bioanalyzer.

The specimen was peripheral blood. The receptor chain draws on TRBV10-1 and TRBJ1-6, with an unclear D gene assignment. The receptor was derived from an adult man with Graves' ophthalmopathy. The base sequence is TGCGCCGGTGGAAGGAGCTCCCATAATTCACCCCTCCACCTT. It translates to CAGGRSSHNSPLHL.